The 18 T cell receptor beta chains reported below all come from one sample, sequenced in a study of T cell responses to AZD1222 COVID-19 vaccine. The repertoire was sequenced with immunoSEQ multiplex PCR; TCRdb's copy has only in-frame clones and lacks some. The sample records roughly 91,000 clones, roughly nine tenths being singletons. The input for sequencing was peripheral blood, taken on day 0 of AZD1222 vaccination. The source is an adult in good health.

The CDR3 sequence is CASSLAGEDYGYTF. CDR3 nucleotide sequence: TGCGCCAGCAGCTTGGCCGGAGAGGACTATGGCTACACCTTC. This sequence joins TRBV5-1 and TRBJ1-2; D is unresolved. V lost 0 bases to trimming and J lost 3 bases, with 9 bases between them. The CDR3 length is 14 residues. Germline V gene sequence: CDR1 SGHRS, CDR2 YFSETQ. The variable domain in full, completed from reference TRBV5-1 and TRBJ1-2, reads KAGVTQTPRYLIKTRGQQVTLSCSPISGHRSVSWYQQTPGQGLQFLFEYFSETQRNKGNFPGRFSGRQFSNSRSEMNVSTLELGDSALYLCASSLAGEDYGYTFGSGTRLTVV.

The chain has TRBV7-2 and TRBJ1-5; D is unclear. The germline V and J ends were trimmed by 7 bases and 0 bases, with 13 bases remaining between them. The CDR3 spans 15 residues. Per the germline V gene, CDR1 is SGHTA and CDR2 is FQGNSA. The CDR3 loop is CASILNGHSNQPQHF. For the CDR3, the DNA is TGTGCCAGCATCCTAAATGGGCATAGCAATCAGCCCCAGCATTTT.

This clone has more than one count but fewer than ten. The chain employs TRBV7-8 and TRBJ2-7; D gene ambiguous. This CDR3 comprises 15 residues. V dropped 1 base and J dropped 0 bases, with 10 bases sitting between them. Germline V gene lookup returns CDR1 SGHVS and CDR2 FQNEAQ. The CDR3 loop reads CASSLGGSSSYEQYV. The CDR3, as DNA: TGTGCCAGCAGCTTAGGTGGTTCAAGCTCCTACGAGCAGTACGTC.

This sequence joins TRBV9 and TRBJ1-2, with 11 bases fitting TRBD1. This CDR3 has 14 residues. J was trimmed by 4 bases and V by 3 bases; bases with no gene match: 2. The germline V gene encodes CDR1 SGDLS and CDR2 YYNGEE. Here the CDR3 DNA reads TGTGCCAGCAGCGCCGGGACAGGGGGCTATGGCTACACCTTC. This codes for CASSAGTGGYGYTF. Full variable domain (rest looked up from reference TRBV9 and TRBJ1-2): DSGVTQTPKHLITATGQRVTLRCSPRSGDLSVYWYQQSLDQGLQFLIQYYNGEERAKGNILERFSAQQFPDLHSELNLSSLELGDSALYFCASSAGTGGYGYTFGSGTRLTVV.

CDR3 region: CASSLTGNQPQHF. The CDR3 nucleotides read TGTGCCAGCAGCTTGACAGGGAATCAGCCCCAGCATTTT. This rearrangement joins TRBV5-8 to TRBJ1-5, with D perhaps matching TRBD1 (6 bases). CDR3 length: 13 residues. CDR1 is SGHTS, CDR2 YDEGEE, per germline. V was cut by 1 base and J by 4 bases, with 6 bases left in between.

This clone has only a few counts. The genes are TRBV9 and TRBJ2-7; TRBD1 might be the D (7 bases). V was cut by 4 bases and J by 7 bases, with 15 bases left in between. Germline loops: CDR1 SGDLS, CDR2 YYNGEE. The CDR3 runs 13 residues. CDR3 loop: CASSPQGGWEQYF. The CDR3 coding sequence is TGTGCCAGCAGCCCCCAGGGGGGCTGGGAGCAGTACTTC.

This sequence joins TRBV9 and TRBJ1-1, with D hard to call. Germline V gene data show CDR1 as SGDLS and CDR2 as YYNGEE. This CDR3 comprises 13 residues. Trimming removed 6 bases at V and 1 base at J, with 10 bases between. CDR3 protein: CASNEGGNTEAFF. In nucleotides, the CDR3 is TGTGCCAGCAATGAGGGAGGGAACACTGAAGCTTTCTTT.

This clone is a singleton in its sample. The rearrangement uses TRBV13 and TRBJ2-5; D is undetermined. Per germline, CDR1 PRHDT and CDR2 FYEKMQ (reference sequence). V was trimmed by 0 bases and J by 4 bases, leaving 9 bases between them. The CDR3 runs 14 residues. This chain's CDR3 is CASSLGTGRETQYF. Written as DNA, the CDR3 is TGTGCCAGCAGCTTAGGAACGGGCCGAGAGACCCAGTACTTC.

This chain joins TRBV6-6 and TRBJ2-1; possibly TRBD2 for D (5 bases). The germline V gene has CDR1 MNHNY and CDR2 SVGAGI (reference sequence). The CDR3 totals 18 residues. V was shortened by 5 bases and J by 2 bases, with 22 bases between the two germline ends. The CDR3 DNA follows: TGTGCCAGCAGTCCCTGGGCCCCACTAGGAAGCGCCTACAATGAGCAGTTCTTC. Translated: CASSPWAPLGSAYNEQFF.

The rearrangement links TRBV10-3 to TRBJ2-1; the D is unclear. Germline CDR1 ENHRY, CDR2 SYGVKD. This CDR3 comprises 14 residues. Trimming left V 11 bases short and J 7 bases short, with 21 bases between. The CDR3 sequence is CASRGVLDENEQFF. The CDR3 coding sequence is TGTGCCTCCCGTGGGGTGCTGGATGAAAATGAGCAGTTCTTC.

The V gene is TRBV5-6, the J gene TRBJ1-2; 7 bases agree with TRBD1. Germline assignment: CDR1 SGHDT and CDR2 YYEEEE. V was clipped by 0 bases and J by 2 bases; unmatched bases: 4. The CDR3 has 15 residues. CDR3 nucleotides: TGTGCCAGCAGCTTGGGTCGCAGGGGGAACTATGGCTACACCTTC. Translation gives CASSLGRRGNYGYTF.

The chain couples TRBV7-2 to TRBJ1-3; perhaps TRBD1 as D (5 bases). The CDR3 runs 15 residues. Trimming took off 5 bases at V and 0 bases at J, with 11 bases between the two ends. The germline V gene encodes CDR1 SGHTA and CDR2 FQGNSA. The CDR3, as DNA: TGTGCCAGCAGCCCCGGGGGGGACTCTGGAAACACCATATATTTT. This encodes CASSPGGDSGNTIYF.

This chain links TRBV5-1 with TRBJ2-1; D may be TRBD2 (5 bases). This CDR3 region has 17 residues. V lost 4 bases and J lost 7, with 24 bases in between. Per the germline V gene, CDR1 is SGHRS and CDR2 is YFSETQ. In DNA form, the CDR3 reads TGCGCCAGCAGCGTATTCTCGGATGGGAGCCGGGCGAATGAGCAGTTCTTC. Protein product: CASSVFSDGSRANEQFF.

The chain carries TRBV4-1 and TRBJ1-6; 11 nucleotides line up with TRBD1. There are 15 residues in the CDR3. V gave up 3 bases and J gave up 9 bases; unmatched junction bases: 4. Germline lookup yields CDR1 MGHRA and CDR2 YSYEKL. This CDR3 is CASSQGQGGGSPLHF. CDR3 bases: TGCGCCAGCAGCCAGGGACAGGGGGGTGGTTCACCCCTCCACTTT.

This clone showed up just a few times. The J gene is TRBJ2-2, the V gene TRBV18; no clear D gene. V gave up 2 bases and J gave up 0 bases, with 7 bases separating them. This CDR3 contains 15 residues. Germline V gene sequence: CDR1 KGHSH, CDR2 LQKENI. DNA of the CDR3: TGTGCCAGCTCACCAATGTGGCCGAACACCGGGGAGCTGTTTTTT. It specifies CASSPMWPNTGELFF.

This sequence joins TRBV5-5 and TRBJ1-1; D is perhaps TRBD1 (5 bases). The CDR3 has 14 residues. Germline V gene lookup returns CDR1 SGHKS and CDR2 YYEKEE (reference sequence). V dropped 2 bases and J dropped 5 bases, with 13 bases sitting between them. CDR3 bases: TGTGCCAGCAGCTTCAACGCAGGGCGAACTGAAGCTTTCTTT. Translation gives CASSFNAGRTEAFF.

The chain couples TRBV7-6 to TRBJ2-3, with D unresolved. The CDR3 spans 12 residues. V lost 3 bases to trimming and J lost 3 bases, with 4 bases between them. Germline-derived CDR1 and CDR2 are SGHVS and FNYEAQ. DNA for the CDR3: TGTGCCAGCAGCTTCGTTACAGATACGCAGTATTTT. Its translation: CASSFVTDTQYF.

This clone was observed once. The chain couples TRBV5-6 to TRBJ2-7; possibly TRBD1 or TRBD2 for D (5 bases each). The length of the CDR3 is 15 residues. CDR1 is SGHDT and CDR2 is YYEEEE in the germline V gene. The V and J ends lost 4 bases and 3 bases respectively, with 17 bases between them. The CDR3 DNA reads TGTGCCAGCAGCCACCGAACGGGGACCAACTACGAGCAGTACTTC. This sequence encodes CASSHRTGTNYEQYF.